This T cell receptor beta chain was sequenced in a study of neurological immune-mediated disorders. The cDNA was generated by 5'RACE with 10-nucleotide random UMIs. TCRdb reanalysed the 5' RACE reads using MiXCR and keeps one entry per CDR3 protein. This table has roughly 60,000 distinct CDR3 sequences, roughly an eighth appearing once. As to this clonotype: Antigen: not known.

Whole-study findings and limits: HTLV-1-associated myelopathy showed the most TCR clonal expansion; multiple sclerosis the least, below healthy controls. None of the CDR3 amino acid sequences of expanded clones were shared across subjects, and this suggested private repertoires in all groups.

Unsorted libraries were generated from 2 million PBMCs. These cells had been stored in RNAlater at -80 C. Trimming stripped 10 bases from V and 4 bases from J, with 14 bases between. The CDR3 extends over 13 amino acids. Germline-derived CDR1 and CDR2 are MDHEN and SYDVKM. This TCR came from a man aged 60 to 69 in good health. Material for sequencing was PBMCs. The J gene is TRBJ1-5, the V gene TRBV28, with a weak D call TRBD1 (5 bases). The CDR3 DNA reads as TGTGCCACCGAAAGGGACCGAAATCAGCCCCAGCATTTT. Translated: CATERDRNQPQHF.